This T cell receptor (beta chain) was observed in a study of T-cell memory formation after mild COVID-19. Overall study results and limits: The study found balanced CD4/CD8 in clones contracting day 15 to 85 and a CD4+ lean in later expanders. The main location of contracting CD4+ clones was CM and EM, and that of contracting CD8+ clones was EMRA.

V lost 1 base to trimming and J lost 7 bases, with 10 bases between them. The CDR3 is 13 residues long. Germline V gene sequence: CDR1 SGHVS, CDR2 FNYEAQ. TCRdb recomputed calls from the 5' RACE reads with MiXCR, one row per CDR3 protein. The sample carries around 250,000 distinct CDR3 sequences, roughly 9.4% recorded once. This clonotype was observed a handful of times. What it binds is not known. V gene TRBV7-6 combines with J gene TRBJ1-1, with unresolved D. Sequencing was performed on PBMCs or a T cell subset sorted from them (not recorded which). This clonotype was sampled from a man between 18 and 35 years old who had mild COVID-19 (a few samples of this study predate the infection). Cell type and time point are not known. The CDR3 coding sequence is TGTGCCAGCAGCTTAGAACGGCGGGGTGAAGCTTTCTTT. Encoded protein: CASSLERRGEAFF.